The T cell receptor beta chain described here comes from a study of neurological immune-mediated disorders. Study observations and caveats: A possible signature appeared as one related-CDR3 cluster, in which phylogenetic grouping placed the repertoires of 18 of 34 multiple sclerosis patients.

The cDNA was synthesized by means of template-switch 5'RACE, which was carried out with 10-nucleotide random UMIs. MiXCR was run by TCRdb on the 5' RACE reads, yielding one entry per CDR3 protein. The sample lists 50,000 to 85,000 distinct CDR3 sequences, 5.2% occurring once. Germline V CDR1 and CDR2: SGHRS, YFSETQ. The V end lost 4 bases, the J end lost 0 bases, and 11 bases lay between the germline ends. The CDR3 totals 15 residues. This clonotype was seen more than once but under ten times. Its specificity is unknown. The material sequenced was PBMCs. V usage is TRBV5-1 and J usage is TRBJ2-1; D perhaps matches TRBD2 (6 bases). The clonotype was recovered from a woman in her 30s with multiple sclerosis. The CDR3 DNA reads TGCGCCAGCAGCCATAGCGGCCCCTCCTACAATGAGCAGTTCTTC. Translated: CASSHSGPSYNEQFF.